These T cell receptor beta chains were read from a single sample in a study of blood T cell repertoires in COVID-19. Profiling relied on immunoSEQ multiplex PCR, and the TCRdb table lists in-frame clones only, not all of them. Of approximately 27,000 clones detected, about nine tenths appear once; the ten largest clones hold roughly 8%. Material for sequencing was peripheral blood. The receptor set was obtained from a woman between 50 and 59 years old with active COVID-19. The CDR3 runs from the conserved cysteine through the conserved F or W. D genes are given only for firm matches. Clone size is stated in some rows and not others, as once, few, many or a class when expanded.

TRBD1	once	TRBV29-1	CSACGGTGALNTEAFF
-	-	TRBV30	CAWSSGFTEAFF
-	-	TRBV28	CASNRLIDRHNNEQFF
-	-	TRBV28	CASSSEYSNQPQHF
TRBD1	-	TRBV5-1	CASSPDRVHEQYF
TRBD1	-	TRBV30	CAWSRDRATEAFF
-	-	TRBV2	CATGGGVNTEAFF
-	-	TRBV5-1	CASSLALAPTYEQYF
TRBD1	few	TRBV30	CAWSPRGSEQYF
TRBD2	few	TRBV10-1	CASSAGTSSYEQYF
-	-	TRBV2	CASSISGVRNEQFF